Following are 3 T cell receptor beta chains from one sample sequenced in a study of T cells in Graves' hyperthyroidism and ophthalmopathy. Amplification of TCR beta CDR3 regions used RNA as the template. First-round RT-PCR targeting the TCR CDR3 was performed with the HTBI primer set. MiXCR was run by TCRdb on the multiplex PCR reads, yielding one entry per CDR3 protein. Of around 600,000 distinct CDR3 sequences listed, roughly 15% are singletons. Sequenced sample: blood. The receptors shown here come from a woman between 50 and 59 years old with Graves' ophthalmopathy.

This clonotype has ten or more counts. This chain joins TRBV7-9 and TRBJ2-1; D remains ambiguous. Trimming removed 5 bases from V and 4 bases from J, with 15 bases in between. CDR1 is SEHNR and CDR2 is FQNEAQ in the germline V gene (reference sequence). The CDR3 covers 15 residues. The CDR3 DNA follows: TGTGCCAGCAGCAGACGAGACGTAATGTACAATGAGCAGTTCTTC. Translated, it gives CASSRRDVMYNEQFF.

This clonotype was counted only a few times. J is TRBJ2-1 and V is TRBV19; 9 bases are shared with TRBD1. Germline values: CDR1 LNHDA, CDR2 SQIVND (reference sequence). The CDR3 spans 14 residues. V lost 7 bases to trimming and J lost 6 bases; unmatched junction nucleotides: 7. CDR3 residues: CASNTGGAGNEQFF. The CDR3 DNA reads as TGTGCCAGTAATACAGGGGGCGCTGGCAATGAGCAGTTCTTC.

There are a few counts of this clonotype. J is TRBJ2-7 and V is TRBV4-1, with D tentatively TRBD2 (6 bases). V lost 5 bases, J lost 3 bases, and 17 bases lay in between. The CDR3 extends over 15 amino acids. From germline, CDR1 is MGHRA and CDR2 YSYEKL. The CDR3 reads CASSTWTGTLYEQYF. As DNA, the CDR3 is TGCGCCAGCAGCACCTGGACCGGGACTCTCTACGAGCAGTACTTC.